This TCR beta chain appears in the sequencing data of a study of T cells in Graves' hyperthyroidism and ophthalmopathy (dated by TCRdb to the late 2010s). The study in broad terms: Peripheral blood was collected at initial diagnosis, before any treatment. TCR V-J signatures able to tell the groups apart were searched for in a discovery cohort of 100 patients, of whom over 40 had Graves' ophthalmopathy and roughly 59 had stable Graves' hyperthyroidism. Thyroid tissue and blood T-cell repertoires from more than five Graves' hyperthyroidism patients were also compared in the study. Following sampling, methimazole starting at 30 mg daily was given to hyperthyroidism patients, and high-dose intravenous methylprednisolone was given to ophthalmopathy patients. Prospective prediction of ophthalmopathy was tested in an independent validation cohort consisting of fewer than 20 hyperthyroidism patients and about 17 patients who later progressed to ophthalmopathy. The 90 or so discovery patients were randomly split 7:3 into training and test sets. The paper describes TCR Vbeta CDR3 sequencing of fewer than 150 peripheral blood samples, made up of roughly 45 ophthalmopathy patients, around 78 hyperthyroidism patients and about 17 progressor patients. Results the study describes overall, beyond this receptor: Most expanded thyroid clonotypes (frequency above 0.001) were also found in blood, which suggests that blood repertoires may mirror thyroid immune responses. In cross-validation, a model built on a 13 V-J signature told ophthalmopathy apart from stable hyperthyroidism with 85% to 90% sensitivity and around 81% specificity, and in testing the same model reached 80%/75%. No statistical method was used to set the sample size in advance, and investigators knew the group allocation. In validation, progression to ophthalmopathy was predicted by the model with around 71% sensitivity and roughly 76% specificity, a median of roughly 6 months before onset.

Stable Graves' hyperthyroidism was defined as the absence of progression to ophthalmopathy over 18 months of follow-up. Hyperthyroidism patients were aged 18 to 65 years and newly diagnosed, with disease duration of less than 2 months. The study excluded patients with uncontrolled infections, other autoimmune diseases, pregnancy or lactation. Diagnoses were based on clinical symptoms, serum thyroxine and TRAb, thyroid ultrasound and orbital computed tomography. PBMCs were separated from 7.5 to 10 ml of fresh peripheral blood using Ficoll-Paque density gradient centrifugation. Total RNA was extracted using Trizol reagent, and RNA quality was assessed on an Agilent 2100 Bioanalyzer. Spanning cysteine to phenylalanine, the CDR3 consists of 18 amino acids. Only CDR3 DNA is held: 54 bases, read in frame from base 1. From the germline V gene (reference sequence), CDR1 is SGHKS and CDR2 is YYEKEE. V gives up 2 bases and J gives up 0 bases, and the segment between their germline ends measures 18 bases.

TCR beta CDR3 regions were amplified from RNA transcripts. The TCR CDR3 was subjected to a first round of RT-PCR using the HTBI primer set and the Qiagen OneStep RT-PCR kit. A second multiplex PCR round built the libraries, followed by size selection and purification. Paired-end sequencing of the libraries was performed with 100 bp reads on an Illumina HiSeq2000. Concerning the study's data processing: SOAPnuke was used to process the raw data, throwing out any read that contained adapters or uncalled bases, had a mean Phred below 15, or lacked an exact constant-primer or identifier match. High-quality paired reads were merged with COPE v1.2.5, and unique nucleotide sequences were defined as clonotypes. MiTCR v1.1 was used to align clonotypes to the IMGT TRBV, TRBD and TRBJ reference segments. Analysis was restricted to V-J combinations with a frequency above 0.0001, which covered 99% to 99.2% of repertoires. The TCS score was defined as the ratio of F50 (clonal expansion) to E x V (chaos), calculated using BLOSUM62-based TCRdist between CDR3 peptides within each V-J. Welch's t-statistics and random forest reduced several hundred V-J features to about 13, which were used in a naive Bayes classifier (R e1071). Through fastp at Q25 and MiXCR, TCRdb rebuilt clones from the public reads, retaining in-frame beta chains. Rows are unified per CDR3 protein, each entry keeping the most common DNA and genes. The V and J calls and clone size come from TCRdb's table, not from the authors' own analysis. This sample holds hundreds of thousands of distinct CDR3 sequences; 13% to 15% were observed only once. The ten biggest clones cover 9.5% to 13% of the sample.

This clonotype turned up a few times. Its cognate antigen has yet to be identified. Base quality data are lacking; no much larger clone is found one base away. The sequence links TRBV5-5 to TRBJ1-5; the D gene remains uncertain. The clonotype was recovered from a woman aged 18-30 years with Graves' hyperthyroidism. Sequencing was done on a sample of blood. The CDR3 protein is CASSFDDMLSYSNQPQHF. The sequenced DNA is TGTGCCAGCAGCTTCGACGACATGCTCTCATATAGCAATCAGCCCCAGCATTTT.